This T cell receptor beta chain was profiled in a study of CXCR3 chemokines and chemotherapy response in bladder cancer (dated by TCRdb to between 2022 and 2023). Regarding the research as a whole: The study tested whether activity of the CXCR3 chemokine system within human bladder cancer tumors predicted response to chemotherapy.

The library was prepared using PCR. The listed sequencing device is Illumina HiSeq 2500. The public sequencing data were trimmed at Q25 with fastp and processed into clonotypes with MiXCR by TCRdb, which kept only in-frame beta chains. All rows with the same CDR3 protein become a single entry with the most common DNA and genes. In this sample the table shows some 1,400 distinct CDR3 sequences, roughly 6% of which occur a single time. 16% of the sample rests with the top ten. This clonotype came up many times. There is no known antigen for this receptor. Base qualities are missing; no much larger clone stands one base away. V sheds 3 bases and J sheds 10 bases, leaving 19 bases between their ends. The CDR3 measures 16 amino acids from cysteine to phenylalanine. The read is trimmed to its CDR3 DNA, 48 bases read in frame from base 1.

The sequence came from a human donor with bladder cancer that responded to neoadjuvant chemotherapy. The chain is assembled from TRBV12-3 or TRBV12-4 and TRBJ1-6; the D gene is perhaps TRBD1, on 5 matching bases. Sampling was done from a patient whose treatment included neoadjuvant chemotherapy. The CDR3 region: CASSLKGAGLGSPLHF. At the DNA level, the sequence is TGTGCCAGCAGTTTGAAAGGGGCAGGTTTAGGGTCACCCCTCCACTTT.